This is a list of T cell receptor beta chains from one sample in a study of Graves' ophthalmopathy and Graves' hyperthyroidism. From the multiplex PCR reads, TCRdb called clonotypes with MiXCR, one entry per CDR3 protein. The sample has 230,000 or so distinct CDR3 sequences, about 47% seen once. Material: peripheral blood. All receptors derive from an adult man with Graves' ophthalmopathy. Each CDR3 is given with its conserved first and last residue. The order of the fields is V gene, D gene, J gene, clone size, CDR3 protein, CDR3 DNA. A D gene is named only where the DNA matches it firmly. Clone size is shown for a subset of rows, as once, few, many or a class of expanded clone.

>TRBV10-3|NA|TRBJ1-1|NA
CASSYLGGKDTEAFF
TGTGCCAGCAGTTACCTGGGGGGGAAGGACACTGAAGCTTTCTTT
>TRBV9|TRBD2|TRBJ2-2|NA
CASSVGAGGNTGELFF
TGTGCCAGCAGCGTAGGGGCGGGAGGGAACACCGGGGAGCTGTTTTTT
>TRBV11-2|NA|TRBJ2-2|NA
CASSTVTGNTGELFF
TGTGCCAGCAGCACCGTTACAGGGAACACCGGGGAGCTGTTTTTT
>TRBV25-1|NA|TRBJ1-4|NA
CASSSLGTVREKLFF
TGTGCCAGCAGTTCCCTGGGGACTGTCCGGGAAAAACTGTTTTTT
>TRBV7-9|TRBD1|TRBJ1-2|NA
CASSMGQPGFANYGYTF
TGTGCCAGCAGCATGGGACAGCCCGGATTCGCTAACTATGGCTACACCTTC
>TRBV7-4|NA|TRBJ1-2|NA
CASSPVERQVYGYTF
TGTGCCAGCAGCCCAGTTGAGAGACAGGTCTATGGCTACACCTTC
>TRBV20-1|NA|TRBJ2-5|NA
CSARQASGETQYF
TGCAGTGCTAGGCAGGCCTCTGGAGAGACCCAGTACTTC
>TRBV5-8|NA|TRBJ2-2|NA
CASSSKPGRGTGELFF
TGTGCCAGCAGCTCAAAACCGGGACGAGGTACCGGGGAGCTGTTTTTT
>TRBV5-6|NA|TRBJ2-7|few
CASSLFRGTYSYEQYF
TGTGCCAGCAGCTTGTTTCGCGGGACCTACTCCTACGAGCAGTACTTC
>TRBV10-3|NA|TRBJ2-7|few
CASSYRGRDEQYF
TGTGCCAGCAGTTATCGGGGACGTGACGAGCAGTACTTC
>TRBV9|TRBD2|TRBJ2-7|NA
CASSVSAGGSYEQYF
TGTGCCAGCAGCGTATCAGCGGGGGGGTCCTACGAGCAGTACTTC
>TRBV7-9|NA|TRBJ2-7|NA
CASSLQISVYEQYF
TGTGCCAGCAGCCTCCAAATTAGCGTCTACGAGCAGTACTTC
>TRBV24-1|NA|TRBJ2-5|NA
CASRPGVRAETQYF
TGTGCCAGCAGGCCAGGGGTCAGGGCGGAGACCCAGTACTTC
>TRBV7-9|NA|TRBJ2-2|NA
CASSQAGLDTGELFF
TGTGCCAGCAGCCAAGCTGGACTGGACACCGGGGAGCTGTTTTTT
>TRBV7-2|NA|TRBJ2-5|few
CASSPAGGEGGETQYF
TGTGCCAGCAGCCCCGCAGGCGGAGAAGGCGGAGAGACCCAGTACTTC
>TRBV28|TRBD1|TRBJ2-5|NA
CASSQGARETQYF
TGTGCCAGCAGTCAGGGGGCAAGGGAGACCCAGTACTTC
>TRBV24-1|TRBD1|TRBJ1-5|many
CATMGQGQGYQPQHF
TGTGCCACCATGGGACAGGGTCAGGGGTATCAGCCCCAGCATTTT
>TRBV20-1|NA|TRBJ1-2|few
CSAKQVPKLDGYTF
TGCAGTGCTAAACAGGTCCCAAAACTAGATGGCTACACCTTC
>TRBV5-1|NA|TRBJ1-4|few
CASSYSWEGVEKLFF
TGCGCCAGCAGCTACTCCTGGGAAGGGGTCGAAAAACTGTTTTTT
>TRBV29-1|NA|TRBJ1-2|NA
CSVGLLAGVYGYTF
TGCAGCGTTGGATTATTGGCGGGGGTCTATGGCTACACCTTC
>TRBV19|TRBD2|TRBJ2-6|NA
CASSASGREARVSYSGANVLTF
TGTGCCAGTAGTGCGAGCGGGAGGGAAGCTCGGGTCTCGTATTCTGGGGCCAACGTCCTGACTTTC
>TRBV4-1|TRBD2|TRBJ2-7|once
CASSQDLAGVQYF
TGCGCCAGCAGCCAAGACTTAGCGGGGGTGCAGTACTTC
>TRBV2|TRBD2|TRBJ2-5|few
CASRTWTSGGRETQYF
TGTGCCAGCAGGACTTGGACTAGCGGGGGGAGAGAGACCCAGTACTTC
>TRBV7-8|TRBD1|TRBJ1-2|NA
CASSLAWQGEGYGYTF
TGTGCCAGCAGCTTAGCGTGGCAGGGGGAGGGCTATGGCTACACCTTC
>TRBV18|NA|TRBJ1-2|NA
CASSPGDRNSRYTF
TGTGCCAGCTCACCGGGAGACAGGAATTCTCGCTACACCTTC
>TRBV20-1|NA|TRBJ1-2|NA
CSARDPRQNNYGYTF
TGCAGTGCTAGAGATCCCAGACAGAATAACTATGGCTACACCTTC
>TRBV9|NA|TRBJ1-5|NA
CAGSVGGSENQPQHF
TGTGCCGGCAGCGTAGGTGGCAGCGAAAATCAGCCCCAGCATTTT
>TRBV19|NA|TRBJ1-5|NA
CASSILWKVSNQPQHF
TGTGCCAGTAGTATCCTGTGGAAGGTGAGCAATCAGCCCCAGCATTTT
>TRBV28|TRBD2|TRBJ2-7|NA
CASSLAGGTSYEQYF
TGTGCCAGCAGTTTAGCGGGAGGCACCTCCTACGAGCAGTACTTC
>TRBV24-1|NA|TRBJ1-6|NA
CASSDEKGPQGTSPNAPLHF
TGTGCCTCCAGTGATGAAAAGGGTCCGCAGGGAACTTCTCCGAATGCACCCCTCCACTTT
>TRBV7-2|NA|TRBJ1-1|few
CASSPGGHGAFF
TGTGCCAGCAGCCCAGGAGGGCATGGAGCTTTCTTT
>TRBV7-2|TRBD1|TRBJ2-7|NA
CASSLDIGQGYEQYF
TGCGCCAGCAGCTTGGATATAGGACAGGGCTACGAGCAGTACTTC
>TRBV2|NA|TRBJ1-1|NA
CASNTRVNTEALF
TGTGCCAGCAATACCAGGGTGAACACTGAAGCTCTCTTT
>TRBV28|NA|TRBJ1-6|few
CASRPPNSPLHF
TGTGCCAGCAGACCCCCTAACTCACCCCTCCACTTT
>TRBV11-2|NA|TRBJ1-2|NA
CASSQGSGGYGYTF
TGTGCCAGCAGCCAAGGATCGGGGGGCTATGGCTACACCTTC
>TRBV20-1|NA|TRBJ2-7|few
CSARDPGEWYEQYF
TGCAGTGCTAGAGATCCAGGGGAATGGTACGAGCAGTACTTC
>TRBV10-3|NA|TRBJ1-1|few
CAIRDGPYKNTEAFF
TGTGCCATCAGGGACGGGCCTTACAAGAACACTGAAGCTTTCTTT
>TRBV10-2|NA|TRBJ1-1|NA
CASSEFPNTEAFF
TGCGCCAGCAGTGAGTTCCCGAACACTGAAGCTTTCTTT